This TCR beta chain was obtained from a study of blood T cell repertoires in COVID-19. Looking at the study overall: Material from acute and convalescent COVID-19 was sourced from the United States, Italy and Spain. PBMCs, B-cell-depleted T cells, or T cells provided the cDNA or gDNA that made up the material.

Assay used: immunoSEQ multiplex PCR; TCRdb lists only in-frame clones, some missing. In the table there are roughly 140,000 clones, about 86% of which are singletons. The ends were cut back, 3 bases at V and 1 base at J, with 6 bases in the middle. In germline, CDR1 is SGHNT, CDR2 YENEEA. The CDR3 sequence is 13 residues long. The receptor was derived from a man in his 70s with acute or convalescent COVID-19. V usage is TRBV11-3 and J usage is TRBJ2-5, with D perhaps TRBD2 (5 bases). The specimen sequenced was peripheral blood. DNA of the CDR3: TGTGCCAGCAGCTTGGACTGCCAAGAGACCCAGTACTTC. Residues: CASSLDCQETQYF. The variable domain in full, with the rest retrieved from reference TRBV11-3 and TRBJ2-5, is EAGVVQSPRYKIIEKKQPVAFWCNPISGHNTLYWYLQNLGQGPELLIRYENEEAVDDSQLPKDRFSAERLKGVDSTLKIQPAELGDSAVYLCASSLDCQETQYFGPGTRLLVL.